The 14 T cell receptor beta chains listed next were all sequenced from one sample in a study of T cells after yellow fever vaccination. TCRdb re-derived calls from the 5' RACE reads in MiXCR, one entry per CDR3 protein. The table lists approximately 70,000 distinct CDR3 sequences, 6.5% of them singletons. This specimen was CD8+ T cells sorted from PBMCs, taken about 41 days after the first yellow fever vaccination. The receptor source for this set is a young man who received the YFV17D yellow fever vaccine.

This clonotype turned up a few times. The V and J genes are TRBV27 and TRBJ1-1; a weak D match, TRBD1 (5 bases). The V end lost 10 bases, the J end lost 5 bases, and 14 bases lay between the germline ends. The germline gives CDR1 MNHEY, CDR2 SMNVEV (reference sequence). There are 12 residues in the CDR3. This chain's CDR3 is CATKAGKTEAFF. DNA of the CDR3: TGTGCCACCAAGGCAGGGAAAACTGAAGCTTTCTTT.

Turning to this clonotype: This may arise from a read error, as a much more abundant clone is one base away. J is TRBJ1-2 and V is TRBV5-1; no firm D call. Germline CDR1 SGHRS, CDR2 YFSETQ. This CDR3 comprises 16 residues. Trimming took 5 bases from V and 1 from J, leaving 18 bases between them. The CDR3 region has the DNA TGCGCCAGCAGTTCGCGGACGGAGTTAGATAACTATGGCTACACCTTC. Its translation: CASSSRTELDNYGYTF.

This clonotype has ten or more counts. The chain has TRBV4-3 and TRBJ2-3, with 8 bases aligning to TRBD1. V dropped 2 bases and J dropped 6; count of bases not matched to a gene: 13. Per germline, CDR1 LGHNA and CDR2 YSLEER. The CDR3 consists of 17 residues. As DNA, the CDR3 is TGCGCCAGCAGCCAAAGGGAGGACAGGGAAATAGTGGATACGCAGTATTTT. Protein sequence: CASSQREDREIVDTQYF.

The sample holds many counts of this clonotype. The gene calls are TRBV27 and TRBJ2-3; 7 positions match TRBD2. V trimming: 10 bases; J trimming: 3 bases; junction bases outside the gene matches: 13. Germline values: CDR1 MNHEY, CDR2 SMNVEV (reference sequence). The CDR3 length is 15 residues. CDR3 coding DNA: TGTGCCACCCAGTTTCCGAGCGGGGCGACAGATACGCAGTATTTT. It encodes CATQFPSGATDTQYF.

The table lists this clonotype with many counts. This rearrangement joins TRBV11-2 to TRBJ2-1; D unclear. Germline CDR1 is SGHAT and CDR2 is FQNNGV. V was clipped by 1 base and J by 2 bases, with 12 bases between them. The CDR3 runs to 16 residues. CDR3 in DNA: TGTGCCAGCAGCTTAGGGCCTGACTTCACCTACAATGAGCAGTTCTTC. Protein product: CASSLGPDFTYNEQFF.

The rearrangement links TRBV20-1 to TRBJ2-5; D possibly matches TRBD1 or TRBD2 (5 bases each). The CDR3 covers 15 residues. The germline V gene encodes CDR1 DFQATT and CDR2 SNEGSKA (reference sequence). The V gene lost 6 bases and the J gene lost 5 bases, with 22 bases spanning the gap. The CDR3 reads CSAEPGAPVVETQYF. CDR3 DNA: TGCAGTGCGGAACCCGGGGCACCGGTCGTTGAGACCCAGTACTTC.

This clonotype was observed many times. The rearrangement links TRBV29-1 to TRBJ2-3; D tentatively reads TRBD1 or TRBD2 (5 bases each). Deletions cut 3 bases from V and 0 bases from J, with 13 bases between. This CDR3 has 15 amino acids. CDR1 and CDR2 (germline): SQVTM, ANQGSEA. The CDR3 is CSVDKGTLSTDTQYF. Here the CDR3 DNA reads TGCAGCGTTGACAAGGGGACCCTTAGCACAGATACGCAGTATTTT.

This clonotype was recorded at least ten times. This chain joins TRBV7-2 and TRBJ1-2; 7 positions match TRBD1. The ends lost 4 bases at V and 4 bases at J; junction bases unmatched: 6. Germline V gene sequence: CDR1 SGHTA, CDR2 FQGNSA. The CDR3 runs to 14 residues. The chain's CDR3 is CASSWGQSLYGYTF. The CDR3 nucleotides are TGTGCCAGCAGCTGGGGACAGTCGCTCTATGGCTACACCTTC.

The chain is built from TRBV7-9 and TRBJ2-5, with D perhaps matching TRBD2 (6 bases). V was trimmed by 7 bases and J by 2 bases, leaving 17 bases between them. The CDR3 length is 15 residues. Germline assignment: CDR1 SEHNR and CDR2 FQNEAQ (reference sequence). The CDR3 protein is CASTQSTSRQETQYF. CDR3 sequence (DNA): TGTGCCAGCACCCAGTCTACTAGCCGGCAAGAGACCCAGTACTTC.

This clonotype was picked up a small number of times. The J gene is TRBJ2-5, the V gene TRBV5-1, with 7 nucleotides matching TRBD1. The junction had 14 bases not matched to a gene; V was cut back by 0 bases and J by 0 bases. CDR3 size: 19 residues. The germline gives CDR1 SGHRS, CDR2 YFSETQ. This CDR3 reads CASSLAYSTGIVNQETQYF. The DNA of the CDR3 is TGCGCCAGCAGCTTGGCCTATTCGACAGGGATAGTGAACCAAGAGACCCAGTACTTC.

At least ten counts were recorded for this clonotype. The V call is TRBV7-2, the J call TRBJ1-2, with TRBD1 identical over 7 bases. Unmatched junction bases numbered 14, after V lost 5 bases and J lost 2 bases. The germline CDR1 and CDR2 sequences are SGHTA and FQGNSA. The CDR3 has 17 residues. CDR3 sequence: CASSPSSYQGGNYGYTF. Here the CDR3 DNA reads TGTGCCAGCAGCCCTTCAAGTTATCAGGGGGGGAACTATGGCTACACCTTC.

In this sample, this clonotype turned up many times. V usage is TRBV5-1 and J usage is TRBJ1-1; the match to TRBD1 covers 7 bases. The length of the CDR3 is 14 residues. The V gene's germline CDR1 is SGHRS and CDR2 YFSETQ. The V gene end was trimmed by 0 bases and the J gene end by 6 bases; junction bases not matched to a gene: 5. The CDR3 sequence: CASSLVGGGAEAFF. The CDR3 nucleotides read TGCGCCAGCAGCTTGGTAGGGGGCGGCGCTGAAGCTTTCTTT.

This clonotype was seen a few times. The chain carries TRBV4-1 and TRBJ1-2; D possibly corresponds to TRBD1 (6 bases). The CDR3 contains 14 residues. V was trimmed by 4 bases and J by 7 bases, leaving 16 bases between them. Per germline, CDR1 MGHRA and CDR2 YSYEKL. The CDR3 sequence: CASSREGGSVGYTF. DNA for the CDR3: TGCGCCAGCAGCCGAGAGGGGGGGTCGGTTGGCTACACCTTC.

As concerns this clonotype: One base away lies a much larger clone, so this may be a sequencing read error. The chain has TRBV6-1 and TRBJ2-7; a possible D gene is TRBD2 (5 bases). This CDR3 is 15 amino acids long. Germline V gene sequence: CDR1 MNHNS, CDR2 SASEGT. Trimming shortened V by 4 bases and J by 5 bases, and 18 bases separated the two germline ends. This CDR3 reads CASSGRRRGTHEQYV. The CDR3 bases are TGTGCCAGCAGTGGGAGGCGACGGGGAACCCACGAGCAGTACGTC.